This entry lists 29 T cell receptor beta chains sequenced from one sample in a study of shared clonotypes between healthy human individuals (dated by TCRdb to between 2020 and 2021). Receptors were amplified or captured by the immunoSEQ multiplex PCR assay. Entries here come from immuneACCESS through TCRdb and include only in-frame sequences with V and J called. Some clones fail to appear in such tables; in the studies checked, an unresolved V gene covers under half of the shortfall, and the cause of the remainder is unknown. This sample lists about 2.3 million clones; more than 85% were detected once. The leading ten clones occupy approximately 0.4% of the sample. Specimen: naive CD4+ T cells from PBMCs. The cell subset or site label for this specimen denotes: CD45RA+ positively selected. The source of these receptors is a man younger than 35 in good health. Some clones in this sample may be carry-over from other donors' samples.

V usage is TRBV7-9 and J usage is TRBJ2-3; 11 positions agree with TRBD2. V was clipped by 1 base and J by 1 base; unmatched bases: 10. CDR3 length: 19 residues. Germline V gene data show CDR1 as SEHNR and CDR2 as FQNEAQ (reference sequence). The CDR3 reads CASSLGRLAGSKGTDTQYF. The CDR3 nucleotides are TGTGCCAGCAGCTTAGGTCGACTAGCGGGAAGTAAGGGCACAGATACGCAGTATTTT.

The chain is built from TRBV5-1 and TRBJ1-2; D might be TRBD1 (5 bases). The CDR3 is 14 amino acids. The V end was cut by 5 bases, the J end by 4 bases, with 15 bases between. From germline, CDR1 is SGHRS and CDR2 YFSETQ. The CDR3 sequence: CASRGDVTLYGYTF. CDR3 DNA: TGCGCCAGCAGAGGGGACGTTACCCTCTATGGCTACACCTTC.

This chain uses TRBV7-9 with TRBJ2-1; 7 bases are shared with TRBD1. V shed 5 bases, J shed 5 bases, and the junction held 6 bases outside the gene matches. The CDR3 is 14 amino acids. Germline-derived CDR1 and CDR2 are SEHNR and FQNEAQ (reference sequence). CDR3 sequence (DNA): TGTGCCAGCAGCCGAACAGGGGATGACAATGAGCAGTTCTTC. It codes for CASSRTGDDNEQFF.

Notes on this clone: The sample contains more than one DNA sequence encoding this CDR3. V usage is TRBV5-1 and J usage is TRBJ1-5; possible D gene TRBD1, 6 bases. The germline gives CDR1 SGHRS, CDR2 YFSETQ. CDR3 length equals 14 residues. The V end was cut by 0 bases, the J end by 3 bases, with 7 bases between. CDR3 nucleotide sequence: TGCGCCAGCAGCTTGGCAGGGGTCAATCAGCCCCAGCATTTT. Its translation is CASSLAGVNQPQHF.

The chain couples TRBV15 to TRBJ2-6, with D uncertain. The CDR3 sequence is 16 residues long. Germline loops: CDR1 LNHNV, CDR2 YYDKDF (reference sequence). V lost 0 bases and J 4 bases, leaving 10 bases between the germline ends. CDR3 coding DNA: TGTGCCACCAGCAGAGATTTTGGCTCCGGGGCCAACGTCCTGACTTTC. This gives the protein CATSRDFGSGANVLTF.

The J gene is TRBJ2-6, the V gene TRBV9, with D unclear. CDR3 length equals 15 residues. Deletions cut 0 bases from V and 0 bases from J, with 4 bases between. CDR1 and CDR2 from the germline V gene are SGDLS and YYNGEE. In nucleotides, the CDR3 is TGTGCCAGCAGCGTAGGTCCCTCTGGGGCCAACGTCCTGACTTTC. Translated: CASSVGPSGANVLTF.

CDR3 protein: CSVPSSLGATNYGYTF. Here the CDR3 DNA reads TGCAGCGTTCCCTCTTCCCTGGGGGCGACTAACTATGGCTACACCTTC. The chain carries TRBV29-1 and TRBJ1-2; weak D call: TRBD1 (6 bases). Germline-derived CDR1 and CDR2 are SQVTM and ANQGSEA. The CDR3 consists of 16 residues. The ends were cut back, 5 bases at V and 0 bases at J, with 19 bases in the middle.

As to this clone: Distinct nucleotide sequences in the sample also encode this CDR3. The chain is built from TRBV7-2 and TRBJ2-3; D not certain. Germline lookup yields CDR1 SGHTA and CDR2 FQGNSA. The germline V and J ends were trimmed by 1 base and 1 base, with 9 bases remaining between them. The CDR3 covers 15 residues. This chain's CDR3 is CASSLGGPGTDTQYF. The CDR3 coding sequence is TGTGCCAGCAGCTTAGGTGGGCCCGGCACAGATACGCAGTATTTT. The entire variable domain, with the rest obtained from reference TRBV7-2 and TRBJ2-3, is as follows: GAGVSQSPSNKVTEKGKDVELRCDPISGHTALYWYRQSLGQGLEFLIYFQGNSAPDKSGLPSDRFSAERTGGSVSTLTIQRTQQEDSAVYLCASSLGGPGTDTQYFGPGTRLTVL.

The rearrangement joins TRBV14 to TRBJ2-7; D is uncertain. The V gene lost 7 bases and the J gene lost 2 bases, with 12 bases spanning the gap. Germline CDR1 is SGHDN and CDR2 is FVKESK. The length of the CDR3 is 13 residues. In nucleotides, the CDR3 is TGTGCCAGCACCTCCGGAGACACCTACGAGCAGTACTTC. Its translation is CASTSGDTYEQYF.

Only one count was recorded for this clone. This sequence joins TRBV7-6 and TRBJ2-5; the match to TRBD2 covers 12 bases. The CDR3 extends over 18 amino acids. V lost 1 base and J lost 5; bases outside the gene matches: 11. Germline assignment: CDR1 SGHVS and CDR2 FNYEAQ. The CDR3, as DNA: TGTGCCAGCAGCTTAGTGGTGGCTAGCGGGAGGGCCTGGGAGACCCAGTACTTC. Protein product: CASSLVVASGRAWETQYF.

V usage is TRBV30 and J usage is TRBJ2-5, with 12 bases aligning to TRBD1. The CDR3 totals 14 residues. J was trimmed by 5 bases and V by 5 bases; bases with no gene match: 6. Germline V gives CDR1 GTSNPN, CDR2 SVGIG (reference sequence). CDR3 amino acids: CAWRSGQGAETQYF. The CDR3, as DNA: TGTGCCTGGCGATCGGGACAGGGGGCCGAGACCCAGTACTTC.

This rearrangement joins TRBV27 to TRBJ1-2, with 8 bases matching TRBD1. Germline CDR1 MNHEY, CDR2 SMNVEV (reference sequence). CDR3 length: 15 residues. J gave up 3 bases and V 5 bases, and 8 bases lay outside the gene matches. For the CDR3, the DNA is TGTGCCAGCAGTATAACAGGGGGTTCTGACTATGGCTACACCTTC. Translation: CASSITGGSDYGYTF.

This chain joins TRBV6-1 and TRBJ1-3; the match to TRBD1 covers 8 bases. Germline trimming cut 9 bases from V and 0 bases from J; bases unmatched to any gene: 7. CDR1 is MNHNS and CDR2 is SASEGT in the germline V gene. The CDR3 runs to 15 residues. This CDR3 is CASISTGGSGNTIYF. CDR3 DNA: TGTGCCAGTATTTCTACAGGGGGCTCTGGAAACACCATATATTTT.

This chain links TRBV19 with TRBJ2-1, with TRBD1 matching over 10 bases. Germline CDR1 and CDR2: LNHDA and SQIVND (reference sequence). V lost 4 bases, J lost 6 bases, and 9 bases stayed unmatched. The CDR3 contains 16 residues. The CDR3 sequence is CASSKRQGAIFNEQFF. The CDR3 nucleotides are TGTGCCAGTAGTAAAAGACAGGGGGCGATTTTCAATGAGCAGTTCTTC.

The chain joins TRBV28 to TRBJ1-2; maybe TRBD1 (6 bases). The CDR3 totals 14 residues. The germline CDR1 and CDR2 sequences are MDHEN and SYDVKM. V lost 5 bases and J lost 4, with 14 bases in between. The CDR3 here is CASSPQGQGYGYTF. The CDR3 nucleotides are TGTGCCAGCAGTCCCCAGGGGCAGGGCTATGGCTACACCTTC.

CDR3 DNA: TGTGCCAGCAGCTCACGGGAGAGTGAGCAGTTCTTC. Residues: CASSSRESEQFF. The V gene is TRBV7-3, the J gene TRBJ2-1, with D possibly TRBD2 on 6 matching bases. The CDR3 has 12 amino acids. Germline V gene data show CDR1 as SGHTA and CDR2 as FQGTGA. Trimming pared 4 bases from V and 9 bases from J, leaving 10 bases between.

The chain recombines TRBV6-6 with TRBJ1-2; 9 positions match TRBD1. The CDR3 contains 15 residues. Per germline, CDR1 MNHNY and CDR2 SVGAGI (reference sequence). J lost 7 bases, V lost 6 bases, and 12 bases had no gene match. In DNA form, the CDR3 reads TGTGCCAGCAGGCCCGGACAGGGGATCTTGAGTGGCTACACCTTC. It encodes CASRPGQGILSGYTF.

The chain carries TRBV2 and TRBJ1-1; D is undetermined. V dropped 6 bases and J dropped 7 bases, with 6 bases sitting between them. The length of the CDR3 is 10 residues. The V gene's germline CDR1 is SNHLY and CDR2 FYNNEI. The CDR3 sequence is CASSLHEAFF. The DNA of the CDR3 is TGTGCCAGCAGCCTACATGAAGCTTTCTTT.

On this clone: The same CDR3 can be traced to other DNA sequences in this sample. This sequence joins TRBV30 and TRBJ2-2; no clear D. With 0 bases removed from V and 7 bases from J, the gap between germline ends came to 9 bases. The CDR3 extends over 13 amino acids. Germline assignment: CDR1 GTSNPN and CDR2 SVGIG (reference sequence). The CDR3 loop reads CAWSVRLGGELFF. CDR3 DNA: TGTGCCTGGAGTGTACGTTTGGGCGGGGAGCTGTTTTTT.

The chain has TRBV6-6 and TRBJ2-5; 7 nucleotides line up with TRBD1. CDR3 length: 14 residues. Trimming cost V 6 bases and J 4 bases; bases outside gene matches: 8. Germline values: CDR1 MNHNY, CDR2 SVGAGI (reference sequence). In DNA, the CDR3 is TGTGCCAGCAGCCCGGGACAGTTGATAGAGACCCAGTACTTC. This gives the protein CASSPGQLIETQYF.

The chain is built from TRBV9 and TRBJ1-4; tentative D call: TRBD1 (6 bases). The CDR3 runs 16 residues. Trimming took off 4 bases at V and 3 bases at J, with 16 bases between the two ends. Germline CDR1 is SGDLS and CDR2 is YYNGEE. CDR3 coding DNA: TGTGCCAGCAGCTTAAGAACAGGGCCAGCTAATGAAAAACTGTTTTTT. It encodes CASSLRTGPANEKLFF.

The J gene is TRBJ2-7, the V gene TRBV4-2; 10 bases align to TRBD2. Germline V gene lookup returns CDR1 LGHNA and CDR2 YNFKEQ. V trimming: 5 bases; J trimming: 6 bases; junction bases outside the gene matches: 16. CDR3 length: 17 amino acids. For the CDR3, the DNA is TGTGCCAGCAGCGCCCCACTGGCTAGCGGGAGACGAGGCGAGCAGTACTTC. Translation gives CASSAPLASGRRGEQYF.

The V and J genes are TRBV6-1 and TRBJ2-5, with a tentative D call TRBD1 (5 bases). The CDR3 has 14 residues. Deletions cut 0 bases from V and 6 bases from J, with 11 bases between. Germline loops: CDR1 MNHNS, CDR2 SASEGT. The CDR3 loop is CASSEAGAGQTQYF. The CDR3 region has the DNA TGTGCCAGCAGTGAAGCTGGGGCAGGGCAGACCCAGTACTTC.

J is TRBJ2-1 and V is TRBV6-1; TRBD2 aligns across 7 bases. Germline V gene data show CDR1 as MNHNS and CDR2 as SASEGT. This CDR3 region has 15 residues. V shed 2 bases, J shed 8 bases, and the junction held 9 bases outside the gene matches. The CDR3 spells CASSEPWRELYEQFF. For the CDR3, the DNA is TGTGCCAGCAGTGAACCTTGGCGGGAGTTATATGAGCAGTTCTTC.

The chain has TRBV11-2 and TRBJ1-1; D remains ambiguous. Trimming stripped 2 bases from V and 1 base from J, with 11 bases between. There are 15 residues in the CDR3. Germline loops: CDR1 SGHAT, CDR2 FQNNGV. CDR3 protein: CASSLTGVSNTEAFF. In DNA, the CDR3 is TGTGCCAGCAGCTTAACCGGGGTGTCGAACACTGAAGCTTTCTTT.

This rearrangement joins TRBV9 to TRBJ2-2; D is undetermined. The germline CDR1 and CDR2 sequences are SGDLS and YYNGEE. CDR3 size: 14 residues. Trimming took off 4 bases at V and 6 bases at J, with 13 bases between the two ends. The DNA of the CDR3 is TGTGCCAGCAGCTCATCCACGTTCCCCGGGGAGCTGTTTTTT. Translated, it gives CASSSSTFPGELFF. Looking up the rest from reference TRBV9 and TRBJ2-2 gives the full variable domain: DSGVTQTPKHLITATGQRVTLRCSPRSGDLSVYWYQQSLDQGLQFLIQYYNGEERAKGNILERFSAQQFPDLHSELNLSSLELGDSALYFCASSSSTFPGELFFGEGSRLTVL.

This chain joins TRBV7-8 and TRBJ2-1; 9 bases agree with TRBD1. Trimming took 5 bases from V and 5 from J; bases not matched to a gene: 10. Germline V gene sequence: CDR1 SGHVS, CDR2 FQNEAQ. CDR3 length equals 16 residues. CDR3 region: CASSKGRDRDDNEQFF. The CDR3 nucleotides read TGTGCCAGCAGCAAAGGAAGGGACAGGGACGACAATGAGCAGTTCTTC.

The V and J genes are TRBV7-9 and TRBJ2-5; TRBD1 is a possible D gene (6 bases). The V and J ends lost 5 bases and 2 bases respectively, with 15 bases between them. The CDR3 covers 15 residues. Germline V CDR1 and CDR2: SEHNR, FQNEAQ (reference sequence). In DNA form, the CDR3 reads TGTGCCAGCAGCGGAACCGGGACAACACAAGAGACCCAGTACTTC. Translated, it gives CASSGTGTTQETQYF.

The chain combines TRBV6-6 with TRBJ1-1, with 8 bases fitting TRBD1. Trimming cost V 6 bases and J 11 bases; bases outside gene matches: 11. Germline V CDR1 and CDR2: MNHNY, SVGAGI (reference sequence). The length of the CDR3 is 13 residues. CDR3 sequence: CASRDSGGPGAFF. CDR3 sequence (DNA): TGTGCCAGCAGAGACTCAGGGGGCCCCGGGGCTTTCTTT.